This T cell receptor (beta chain) was recorded in a study of cytomegalovirus exposure and HLA in healthy donors. Study-level results: The dataset shows that most TCR sequences were rare, while some public TCRs occurred in many donors. Some V segments could not be told apart, so they were left out, TRBV6-2 and TRBV6-3 among them. Later analysis placed DRB1 highest and HLA-C lowest in TCR association rates, which differed by HLA locus.

Amplification used 60 Vbeta primers and 13 Jbeta primers. Method: immunoSEQ multiplex PCR; TCRdb's copy keeps in-frame clones and lacks some. The sample shows about 69,000 clones, around 70% of them seen only once. Points on this clone: Its specificity is unknown.

V was pared by 8 bases and J by 5 bases, with 12 bases between. This CDR3 comprises 12 residues. Germline CDR1 and CDR2: KGHSH and LQKENI. The sample was PBMCs. This clonotype was sampled from a male donor in good health and CMV-seropositive. The rearrangement uses TRBV18 and TRBJ2-5; tentative D call: TRBD1 (5 bases). DNA for the CDR3: TGTGCCAGCGCCAGGGTCAGGGAGACCCAGTACTTC. It translates to CASARVRETQYF. Full variable domain (rest looked up from reference TRBV18 and TRBJ2-5): NAGVMQNPRHLVRRRGQEARLRCSPMKGHSHVYWYRQLPEEGLKFMVYLQKENIIDESGMPKERFSAEFPKEGPSILRIQQVVRGDSAAYFCASARVRETQYFGPGTRLLVL.